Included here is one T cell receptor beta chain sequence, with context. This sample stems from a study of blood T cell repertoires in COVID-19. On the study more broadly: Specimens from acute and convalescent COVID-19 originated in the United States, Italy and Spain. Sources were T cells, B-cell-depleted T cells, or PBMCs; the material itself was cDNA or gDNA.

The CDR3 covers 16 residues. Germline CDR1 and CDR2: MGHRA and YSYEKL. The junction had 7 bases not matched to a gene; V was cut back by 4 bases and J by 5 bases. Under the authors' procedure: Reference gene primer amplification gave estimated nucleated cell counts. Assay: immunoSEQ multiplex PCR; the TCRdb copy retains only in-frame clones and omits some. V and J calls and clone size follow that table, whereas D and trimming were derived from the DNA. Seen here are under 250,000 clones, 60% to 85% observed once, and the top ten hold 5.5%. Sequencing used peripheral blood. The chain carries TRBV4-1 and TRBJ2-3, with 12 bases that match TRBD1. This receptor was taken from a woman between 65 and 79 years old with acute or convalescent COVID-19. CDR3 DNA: TGCGCCAGCAGCCCTGCCGGGACAGGGGGCAGAGATACGCAGTATTTT. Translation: CASSPAGTGGRDTQYF.